This is a list of T cell receptor beta chains from one sample in a study of blood T cell repertoires in COVID-19. Only in-frame clones appear in the TCRdb table, and some are missing; sequencing was by immunoSEQ multiplex PCR. The sample carries approximately 390,000 clones, 70% to 90% recorded once. Sequenced input: peripheral blood. The receptors were sampled from a woman between 55 and 75 years old with COVID-19, enrolled during active disease. CDR3s include the opening cysteine and the closing phenylalanine or tryptophan. D genes are given only for firm matches.

j_call v_call d_call cdr3_aa cdr3_nt
TRBJ2-1 TRBV18 TRBD1 CASSPRQGAYNEQFF TGTGCCAGCTCACCAAGACAGGGGGCCTACAATGAGCAGTTCTTC
TRBJ1-3 TRBV28 - CASSLWEGTIYF TGTGCCAGCAGTTTATGGGAGGGAACCATATATTTT
TRBJ2-3 TRBV12-2 - CASRFGLATDTQYF TGTGCAAGTCGCTTCGGACTAGCTACAGATACGCAGTATTTT
TRBJ1-6 TRBV19 TRBD1 CAFRGGQCNSPLHF TGTGCCTTCCGGGGGGGACAGTGTAATTCACCCCTCCACTTT
TRBJ2-3 TRBV28 TRBD2 CASSSPTSGGTQYF TGTGCCAGCAGTTCTCCGACTAGCGGGGGTACGCAGTATTTT
TRBJ1-2 TRBV10-3 TRBD1 CAIGQGFDYGYTF TGTGCCATCGGACAGGGGTTCGACTATGGCTACACCTTC
TRBJ2-7 TRBV7-9 TRBD1 CASRQHGTAYEQYF TGTGCCAGCAGGCAACACGGGACAGCCTACGAGCAGTACTTC
TRBJ1-1 TRBV19 - CASSIREVSSEAFF TGTGCCAGTAGTATACGAGAAGTATCCTCTGAAGCTTTCTTT
TRBJ2-4 TRBV5-1 TRBD1 CASSLTGAGGLSIQYF TGCGCCAGCAGCCTCACAGGGGCGGGTGGATTGTCCATTCAGTACTTC
TRBJ1-2 TRBV5-1 - CASSDGLVSGGYTF TGCGCCAGCAGCGACGGACTGGTTTCGGGTGGCTACACCTTC
TRBJ1-6 TRBV12-5 - CASASSRQAGSPLHF TGTGCTAGTGCTTCCTCCCGACAGGCTGGGTCACCCCTCCACTTT
TRBJ2-2 TRBV7-3 - CASSRGLWPTGELFF TGTGCCAGCAGCCGAGGTCTGTGGCCCACCGGGGAGCTGTTTTTT